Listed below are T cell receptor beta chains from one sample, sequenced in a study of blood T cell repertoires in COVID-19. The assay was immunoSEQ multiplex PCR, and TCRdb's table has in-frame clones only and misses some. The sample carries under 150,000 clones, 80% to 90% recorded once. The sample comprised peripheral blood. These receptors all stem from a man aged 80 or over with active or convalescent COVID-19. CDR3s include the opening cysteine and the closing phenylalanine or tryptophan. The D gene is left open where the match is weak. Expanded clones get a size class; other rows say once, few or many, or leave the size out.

CDR3 protein: CASSLTGNQPQHF
CDR3 DNA: TGTGCCAGCAGTTTAACGGGAAATCAGCCCCAGCATTTT
V gene: TRBV12-3/TRBV12-4
J gene: TRBJ1-5
D gene: NA
clone size: once

CDR3 protein: CASSLLAGEEETQYF
CDR3 DNA: TGTGCCAGCAGCTTACTAGCGGGGGAGGAAGAGACCCAGTACTTC
V gene: TRBV11-1
J gene: TRBJ2-5
D gene: TRBD2
clone size: NA

CDR3 protein: CASSWTGETEAFF
CDR3 DNA: TGTGCCAGCAGCTGGACAGGGGAGACTGAAGCTTTCTTT
V gene: TRBV7-9
J gene: TRBJ1-1
D gene: TRBD1
clone size: NA

CDR3 protein: CASSTDRDYGYTF
CDR3 DNA: TGTGCCAGCTCAACGGACAGAGACTATGGCTACACCTTC
V gene: TRBV18
J gene: TRBJ1-2
D gene: NA
clone size: NA

CDR3 protein: CASSSAGLAGGTGELFF
CDR3 DNA: TGTGCCAGCAGCTCTGCCGGACTAGCGGGGGGTACCGGGGAGCTGTTTTTT
V gene: TRBV5-4
J gene: TRBJ2-2
D gene: TRBD2
clone size: NA

CDR3 protein: CASQVNRGPDTQYF
CDR3 DNA: TGTGCCAGCCAAGTTAACAGGGGCCCAGATACGCAGTATTTT
V gene: TRBV2
J gene: TRBJ2-3
D gene: TRBD1
clone size: NA

CDR3 protein: CASSLKVAGALPDTQYF
CDR3 DNA: TGTGCCAGCAGCTTAAAGGTGGCGGGGGCCCTCCCAGATACGCAGTATTTT
V gene: TRBV7-3
J gene: TRBJ2-3
D gene: NA
clone size: NA

CDR3 protein: CSASSPGQVFYGYTF
CDR3 DNA: TGCAGTGCTAGTAGTCCCGGACAGGTCTTCTATGGCTACACCTTC
V gene: TRBV20-1
J gene: TRBJ1-2
D gene: TRBD1
clone size: NA

CDR3 protein: CASCRLAGGQETQYF
CDR3 DNA: TGTGCCAGCTGCAGACTAGCGGGAGGACAAGAGACCCAGTACTTC
V gene: TRBV6-5
J gene: TRBJ2-5
D gene: TRBD2
clone size: NA

CDR3 protein: CASSFGGGRYEQYF
CDR3 DNA: TGTGCCAGCAGCTTTGGCGGGGGTCGCTACGAGCAGTACTTC
V gene: TRBV6-5
J gene: TRBJ2-7
D gene: TRBD2
clone size: NA

CDR3 protein: CASSRNRMETQYF
CDR3 DNA: TGTGCCAGCAGCCGAAACAGGATGGAGACCCAGTACTTC
V gene: TRBV14
J gene: TRBJ2-5
D gene: NA
clone size: NA

CDR3 protein: CASSPGGREAFF
CDR3 DNA: TGTGCCAGCAGCCCAGGGGGTCGGGAAGCTTTCTTT
V gene: TRBV12-3/TRBV12-4
J gene: TRBJ1-1
D gene: TRBD1
clone size: NA

CDR3 protein: CAWGRGTGEKLFF
CDR3 DNA: TGTGCCTGGGGACGGGGAACGGGTGAAAAACTGTTTTTT
V gene: TRBV30
J gene: TRBJ1-4
D gene: NA
clone size: NA

CDR3 protein: CASSLLGQGVSNTEAFF
CDR3 DNA: TGTGCCAGCAGCCTGCTCGGACAGGGAGTGTCGAACACTGAAGCTTTCTTT
V gene: TRBV5-6
J gene: TRBJ1-1
D gene: TRBD1
clone size: NA

CDR3 protein: CASSLSVSDTQYF
CDR3 DNA: TGTGCCAGCAGTTTGAGTGTGTCAGATACGCAGTATTTT
V gene: TRBV28
J gene: TRBJ2-3
D gene: NA
clone size: NA

CDR3 protein: CASSLWSSGNTEAFF
CDR3 DNA: TGTGCCAGCAGTTTATGGTCGTCAGGAAACACTGAAGCTTTCTTT
V gene: TRBV27
J gene: TRBJ1-1
D gene: NA
clone size: NA

CDR3 protein: CASSQQGRGDEAFF
CDR3 DNA: TGTGCCAGCTCCCAACAGGGACGAGGGGATGAAGCTTTCTTT
V gene: TRBV18
J gene: TRBJ1-1
D gene: NA
clone size: NA

CDR3 protein: CASSLGQAIGNTIYF
CDR3 DNA: TGTGCCAGCAGCTTAGGACAGGCCATAGGAAACACCATATATTTT
V gene: TRBV7-9
J gene: TRBJ1-3
D gene: NA
clone size: NA

CDR3 protein: CASSPRGTLSYEQYF
CDR3 DNA: TGTGCCAGCAGCCCCCGGGGAACCCTCTCCTACGAGCAGTACTTC
V gene: TRBV7-2
J gene: TRBJ2-7
D gene: NA
clone size: NA

CDR3 protein: CASSQNPQGWTGELFF
CDR3 DNA: TGTGCCAGCAGCCAAAATCCCCAGGGGTGGACTGGGGAGCTGTTTTTT
V gene: TRBV14
J gene: TRBJ2-2
D gene: NA
clone size: once

CDR3 protein: CASTRIPGQGFAFF
CDR3 DNA: TGTGCCAGTACTAGAATCCCGGGACAGGGGTTCGCTTTCTTT
V gene: TRBV19
J gene: TRBJ1-1
D gene: TRBD1
clone size: once

CDR3 protein: CASSFAGTGGGNTEAFF
CDR3 DNA: TGTGCCAGCAGCTTCGCTGGGACAGGCGGGGGGAACACTGAAGCTTTCTTT
V gene: TRBV5-6
J gene: TRBJ1-1
D gene: TRBD1
clone size: once

CDR3 protein: CASSQAFVRWAYNEQFF
CDR3 DNA: TGTGCCAGCAGCCAAGCCTTTGTGAGGTGGGCCTACAATGAGCAGTTCTTC
V gene: TRBV3-1/TRBV3-2
J gene: TRBJ2-1
D gene: NA
clone size: NA

CDR3 protein: CASMRLAGDEQFF
CDR3 DNA: TGTGCCAGCATGCGGCTAGCGGGCGATGAGCAGTTCTTC
V gene: TRBV11-2
J gene: TRBJ2-1
D gene: TRBD2
clone size: NA

CDR3 protein: CASSPTGTGANVLTF
CDR3 DNA: TGTGCCAGCTCACCGACAGGGACTGGGGCCAACGTCCTGACTTTC
V gene: TRBV18
J gene: TRBJ2-6
D gene: TRBD1
clone size: NA

CDR3 protein: CASSIQTGINYGYTF
CDR3 DNA: TGTGCCAGTAGTATTCAGACAGGGATTAACTATGGCTACACCTTC
V gene: TRBV19
J gene: TRBJ1-2
D gene: TRBD1
clone size: NA

CDR3 protein: CAWSVGVEQFF
CDR3 DNA: TGTGCCTGGAGTGTAGGGGTTGAGCAGTTCTTC
V gene: TRBV30
J gene: TRBJ2-1
D gene: NA
clone size: NA

CDR3 protein: CSVDLSGANVLTF
CDR3 DNA: TGCAGCGTTGACCTCTCTGGGGCCAACGTCCTGACTTTC
V gene: TRBV29-1
J gene: TRBJ2-6
D gene: NA
clone size: NA

CDR3 protein: CASSLATGPQYF
CDR3 DNA: TGTGCCAGCAGCTTAGCGACAGGGCCTCAGTACTTC
V gene: TRBV7-6
J gene: TRBJ2-7
D gene: TRBD1
clone size: few

CDR3 protein: CASSGGGRRSYNSPLHF
CDR3 DNA: TGTGCCAGCAGCGGCGGGGGTAGACGCTCCTATAATTCACCCCTCCACTTT
V gene: TRBV21-1
J gene: TRBJ1-6
D gene: NA
clone size: NA

CDR3 protein: CASRYRAQPQHF
CDR3 DNA: TGTGCCAGCAGGTACAGAGCTCAGCCCCAGCATTTT
V gene: TRBV12-3/TRBV12-4
J gene: TRBJ1-5
D gene: NA
clone size: NA

CDR3 protein: CATSDPGQGMAEAFF
CDR3 DNA: TGTGCCACCAGTGACCCGGGACAGGGAATGGCTGAAGCTTTCTTT
V gene: TRBV24-1
J gene: TRBJ1-1
D gene: TRBD1
clone size: once

CDR3 protein: CAISPADRAPDGAFF
CDR3 DNA: TGTGCCATCAGTCCAGCCGACAGGGCCCCCGATGGAGCTTTCTTT
V gene: TRBV10-3
J gene: TRBJ1-1
D gene: TRBD1
clone size: once

CDR3 protein: CASSPTRGWETQYF
CDR3 DNA: TGCGCCAGCAGCCCTACCAGGGGGTGGGAGACCCAGTACTTC
V gene: TRBV4-3
J gene: TRBJ2-5
D gene: TRBD1
clone size: NA

CDR3 protein: CASSQAGRGTEAFF
CDR3 DNA: TGTGCCAGCAGCCAAGCTGGAAGGGGCACTGAAGCTTTCTTT
V gene: TRBV3-1/TRBV3-2
J gene: TRBJ1-1
D gene: NA
clone size: NA

CDR3 protein: CASSVDPPQGPHNEQFF
CDR3 DNA: TGTGCCAGCAGCGTAGATCCCCCCCAGGGGCCTCACAATGAGCAGTTCTTC
V gene: TRBV9
J gene: TRBJ2-1
D gene: NA
clone size: NA

CDR3 protein: CASSWAFNEKLFF
CDR3 DNA: TGTGCCAGCAGCTGGGCCTTTAATGAAAAACTGTTTTTT
V gene: TRBV6-5
J gene: TRBJ1-4
D gene: NA
clone size: once

CDR3 protein: CASSLAGRETQYF
CDR3 DNA: TGTGCCAGCAGTTTAGCTGGGAGAGAGACCCAGTACTTC
V gene: TRBV12-3/TRBV12-4
J gene: TRBJ2-5
D gene: NA
clone size: NA

CDR3 protein: CASSLFRVGNEKLFF
CDR3 DNA: TGTGCCAGCAGTTTATTCAGGGTTGGGAATGAAAAACTGTTTTTT
V gene: TRBV28
J gene: TRBJ1-4
D gene: NA
clone size: NA

CDR3 protein: CASSASGTGGQETQYF
CDR3 DNA: TGTGCCAGCAGCGCCTCCGGGACAGGGGGCCAAGAGACCCAGTACTTC
V gene: TRBV9
J gene: TRBJ2-5
D gene: TRBD1
clone size: NA

CDR3 protein: CASTTGDRLQEPQHF
CDR3 DNA: TGTGCCAGCACGACGGGGGACAGGCTTCAAGAGCCCCAGCATTTT
V gene: TRBV28
J gene: TRBJ1-5
D gene: TRBD1
clone size: NA

CDR3 protein: CASRDRGSNQPQHF
CDR3 DNA: TGTGCCAGTAGGGACAGGGGTAGCAATCAGCCCCAGCATTTT
V gene: TRBV19
J gene: TRBJ1-5
D gene: TRBD1
clone size: NA

CDR3 protein: CASSFTDRRDTEAFF
CDR3 DNA: TGTGCCAGCAGTTTCACGGACCGGAGGGACACTGAAGCTTTCTTT
V gene: TRBV27
J gene: TRBJ1-1
D gene: NA
clone size: NA

CDR3 protein: CASGGTGWSGYTF
CDR3 DNA: TGTGCTTCGGGGGGGACAGGGTGGAGTGGCTACACCTTC
V gene: TRBV2
J gene: TRBJ1-2
D gene: TRBD1
clone size: many

CDR3 protein: CSVEDPRAKATSYNEQFF
CDR3 DNA: TGCAGCGTTGAAGATCCCAGGGCCAAGGCCACATCCTACAATGAGCAGTTCTTC
V gene: TRBV29-1
J gene: TRBJ2-1
D gene: NA
clone size: NA